Each of the 9 T cell receptor beta chains below was sequenced from the same sample in a study of memory CD4+ T cells and cytomegalovirus serostatus. Single viable CD3+CD4+CD8-CD45RO+ cells were sorted as the memory CD4+ T cells. Clones were sequenced by immunoSEQ multiplex PCR, and TCRdb holds only the in-frame ones, with some missing. The table shows approximately 92,000 clones, with 75% to 85% occurring only once. Sequences were obtained from memory CD4+ T cells from blood. These receptor sequences come from an adult in good health and CMV-seropositive.

The chain is built from TRBV4-3 and TRBJ2-7; TRBD1 matches at 11 bases. The germline V gene has CDR1 LGHNA and CDR2 YSLEER. Trimming removed 4 bases from V and 4 bases from J; junction bases left unmatched: 9. There are 16 residues in the CDR3. As DNA, the CDR3 is TGCGCCAGCAGCCTGTCCACCGGGACAGGGGGGTACGAGCAGTACTTC. Its translation: CASSLSTGTGGYEQYF.

The gene calls are TRBV5-1 and TRBJ2-5; the D gene could be TRBD1 or TRBD2 (5 bases each). Trimming removed 4 bases at V and 5 bases at J, with 12 bases between. CDR1 SGHRS and CDR2 YFSETQ come from the germline V gene. This CDR3 is built from 13 residues. CDR3 DNA sequence: TGCGCCAGCAGCAGGGCCTGGGGGGAGACCCAGTACTTC. Encoded protein: CASSRAWGETQYF.

The rearrangement joins TRBV7-9 to TRBJ2-7; 12 bases line up with TRBD2. The V gene end was trimmed by 11 bases and the J gene end by 3 bases; junction bases not matched to a gene: 8. The germline V gene encodes CDR1 SEHNR and CDR2 FQNEAQ (reference sequence). CDR3 length: 14 amino acids. The CDR3 here is CAGQRTSGNYEQYF. The CDR3, as DNA: TGTGCCGGGCAACGGACTAGCGGGAACTACGAGCAGTACTTC.

The chain carries TRBV4-3 and TRBJ1-2, with D uncertain. Trimming removed 0 bases from V and 7 bases from J, with 12 bases in between. The germline V gene encodes CDR1 LGHNA and CDR2 YSLEER. The CDR3 sequence is 14 residues long. CDR3 region: CASSQDLETFGYTF. The CDR3 nucleotides read TGCGCCAGCAGCCAAGATCTTGAGACTTTTGGCTACACCTTC.

This rearrangement joins TRBV21-1 to TRBJ2-7; whether TRBD2, the table's D call, matches the DNA was not checked. TRBV21-1 is assigned pseudogene status. The CDR3 runs to 16 residues. As DNA, the CDR3 is TGTGCCAGCAGCAAAGTAAAGGGGACTAGCCCCTACGAGCAGTACTTC. Protein: CASSKVKGTSPYEQYF.

The J gene is TRBJ1-5, the V gene TRBV11-2; TRBD1 aligns across 7 bases. Germline assignment: CDR1 SGHAT and CDR2 FQNNGV. This CDR3 region has 13 residues. V lost 5 bases and J lost 7; bases outside the gene matches: 5. The DNA of the CDR3 is TGTGCCAGCAGCAAAGACAGGGACCAGCCCCAGCATTTT. It is translated as CASSKDRDQPQHF.

The rearrangement links TRBV28 to TRBJ1-2; 9 bases line up with TRBD1. V gave up 4 bases and J gave up 2 bases; unmatched junction bases: 2. The CDR3 extends over 14 amino acids. Germline V gene lookup returns CDR1 MDHEN and CDR2 SYDVKM. CDR3 amino acids: CASSSGQGNYGYTF. The CDR3 DNA sequence: TGTGCCAGCAGTTCGGGACAGGGCAACTATGGCTACACCTTC.

This chain links TRBV5-5 with TRBJ2-5; TRBD1 might be the D (6 bases). V gave up 1 base and J gave up 5 bases, with 12 bases separating them. Germline loops: CDR1 SGHKS, CDR2 YYEKEE (reference sequence). CDR3 length: 14 residues. The CDR3 protein is CASSLQGSLETQYF. The CDR3 DNA reads as TGTGCCAGCAGCTTGCAGGGGTCGTTGGAGACCCAGTACTTC.

J is TRBJ2-2 and V is TRBV14; D unresolved. The CDR3 length is 14 residues. V was trimmed by 3 bases and J by 0 bases, leaving 5 bases between them. In germline, CDR1 is SGHDN, CDR2 FVKESK. CDR3 DNA: TGTGCCAGCAGCCATTTAGCGAACACCGGGGAGCTGTTTTTT. Its translation: CASSHLANTGELFF.